The next 20 T cell receptor beta chains were all read from a single sample in a study of blood T cell repertoires in COVID-19. Data came from immunoSEQ multiplex PCR; TCRdb stores just in-frame clones and leaves some out. The top ten hold 11% of the sample, which has about 280,000 clones, roughly 91% seen once. Input material: peripheral blood. These receptor sequences come from a woman between 25 and 40 years old with COVID-19, enrolled during active disease.

This sequence joins TRBV24-1 and TRBJ2-7; D not resolved. CDR1 KGHDR and CDR2 SFDVKD come from the germline V gene. The CDR3 spans 12 residues. The ends were cut back, 2 bases at V and 1 base at J, with 2 bases in the middle. The CDR3 nucleotides are TGTGCCACCAGTGATTCATCCTACGAGCAGTACTTC. Protein: CATSDSSYEQYF.

This rearrangement joins TRBV10-1 to TRBJ2-7, with 9 bases matching TRBD1. Germline CDR1 is WNHNN and CDR2 is SYGVQD (reference sequence). The ends lost 2 bases at V and 2 bases at J; junction bases unmatched: 7. CDR3 length: 16 amino acids. CDR3 loop: CASSEGGTGSTYEQYF. Written as DNA, the CDR3 is TGCGCCAGCAGTGAGGGTGGGACAGGGAGTACCTACGAGCAGTACTTC.

The chain has TRBV9 and TRBJ2-6; no clear D gene. Germline V gene sequence: CDR1 SGDLS, CDR2 YYNGEE. The CDR3 spans 17 residues. Trimming pared 3 bases from V and 0 bases from J, leaving 13 bases between. CDR3 bases: TGTGCCAGCAGCGCCCCTCCCCTGGCCTCTGGGGCCAACGTCCTGACTTTC. Its protein product is CASSAPPLASGANVLTF.

This rearrangement joins TRBV5-4 to TRBJ1-2, with D tentatively TRBD1 (5 bases). From germline, CDR1 is SGHNT and CDR2 YYREEE (reference sequence). Trimming cost V 4 bases and J 8 bases, with 21 bases left between them. This CDR3 is built from 15 residues. The chain's CDR3 is CASSMTIQGIEGYTF. CDR3 DNA sequence: TGTGCCAGCAGCATGACCATCCAGGGTATTGAGGGCTACACCTTC.

This chain links TRBV12-5 with TRBJ2-3; TRBD2 is a possible D gene (6 bases). The V gene lost 5 bases and the J gene lost 6 bases, with 12 bases spanning the gap. Germline assignment: CDR1 LGHNT and CDR2 FRNRAP. This CDR3 is built from 13 residues. CDR3: CASGPPAGDTQYF. The CDR3 coding sequence is TGTGCTAGTGGTCCCCCCGCGGGGGATACGCAGTATTTT. Full variable domain (outside the CDR3, taken from reference TRBV12-5 and TRBJ2-3): DARVTQTPRHKVTEMGQEVTMRCQPILGHNTVFWYRQTMMQGLELLAYFRNRAPLDDSGMPKDRFSAEMPDATLATLKIQPSEPRDSAVYFCASGPPAGDTQYFGPGTRLTVL.

The chain carries TRBV18 and TRBJ1-1; 9 bases map to TRBD1. Germline CDR1 KGHSH, CDR2 LQKENI. The trim removed 5 bases at V and 3 bases at J, leaving 7 bases unmatched. CDR3 length: 15 residues. The CDR3 region is CASSVTGGRDTEAFF. The CDR3 bases are TGTGCCAGCTCAGTTACAGGGGGCCGGGACACTGAAGCTTTCTTT.

CDR3 DNA sequence: TGTGCCAGCAGCCAAGAATGGGGCATGACCTATGGCTACACCTTC. Its translation is CASSQEWGMTYGYTF. The genes are TRBV3-1 (or the pseudogene TRBV3-2) and TRBJ1-2; the D gene is possibly TRBD1 (5 bases). Per germline, CDR1 LGHDT and CDR2 YNNKEL (reference sequence). The V and J ends lost 0 bases and 4 bases respectively, with 12 bases between them. This CDR3 region has 15 residues.

CDR3 amino acids: CASSFASGATDTQYF. The CDR3 region has the DNA TGTGCCAGCAGCTTCGCTAGCGGGGCCACAGATACGCAGTATTTT. The chain carries TRBV7-2 and TRBJ2-3, with 9 nucleotides matching TRBD2. The CDR3 runs to 15 residues. Germline CDR1 reads SGHTA; CDR2 reads FQGNSA. Trimming took 3 bases from V and 2 from J; bases not matched to a gene: 3.

The count of this clone is one. The chain combines TRBV15 with TRBJ1-4; D is possibly TRBD1 (6 bases). Per the germline V gene, CDR1 is LNHNV and CDR2 is YYDKDF (reference sequence). V was clipped by 3 bases and J by 8 bases, with 16 bases between them. This CDR3 contains 15 residues. The CDR3 bases are TGTGCCACCAGCAGCGAGAGGGACAATGAAGAAAAACTGTTTTTT. Its translation is CATSSERDNEEKLFF.

The genes are TRBV3-1 (or the pseudogene TRBV3-2) and TRBJ1-5; 7 nucleotides line up with TRBD1. In germline, CDR1 is LGHDT, CDR2 YNNKEL (reference sequence). J gave up 4 bases and V 4 bases, and 16 bases lay outside the gene matches. The CDR3 is made up of 18 amino acids. CDR3: CASSPNERDRVGNQPQHF. For the CDR3, the DNA is TGTGCCAGCAGCCCCAATGAACGAGACAGGGTTGGAAATCAGCCCCAGCATTTT.

This sequence joins TRBV28 and TRBJ2-7; the D is unclear. This CDR3 region has 12 residues. The V end lost 3 bases, the J end lost 3 bases, and 6 bases lay between the germline ends. Germline loops: CDR1 MDHEN, CDR2 SYDVKM. In DNA, the CDR3 is TGTGCCAGCAGTTTCTCAGTCTACGAGCAGTACTTC. This codes for CASSFSVYEQYF.

The chain is built from TRBV28 and TRBJ2-4, with TRBD2 matching 12 bases. V dropped 5 bases and J dropped 7; count of bases not matched to a gene: 6. CDR3 length: 15 residues. Germline lookup yields CDR1 MDHEN and CDR2 SYDVKM. The CDR3 nucleotides read TGTGCCAGCAGTCTGCTAGCGGGGGGGCGGAACATTCAGTACTTC. Its protein is CASSLLAGGRNIQYF. The variable domain in full, with the rest retrieved from reference TRBV28 and TRBJ2-4, is DVKVTQSSRYLVKRTGEKVFLECVQDMDHENMFWYRQDPGLGLRLIYFSYDVKMKEKGDIPEGYSVSREKKERFSLILESASTNQTSMYLCASSLLAGGRNIQYFGAGTRLSVL.

The V and J genes are TRBV18 and TRBJ2-1, with 8 nucleotides matching TRBD2. This CDR3 contains 15 residues. The germline V gene encodes CDR1 KGHSH and CDR2 LQKENI. With V trimmed by 3 bases and J by 8 bases, 9 bases remained unmatched. The CDR3: CASSPGLGGVDEQFF. CDR3 in DNA: TGTGCCAGCTCACCGGGACTAGGGGGGGTAGATGAGCAGTTCTTC.

The chain links TRBV6-5 to TRBJ2-7; D remains ambiguous. There are 13 residues in the CDR3. CDR1 is MNHEY and CDR2 is SVGAGI in the germline V gene. The ends were cut back, 5 bases at V and 2 bases at J, with 10 bases in the middle. The CDR3 is CASSPRSPYEQYF. The CDR3, as DNA: TGTGCCAGCAGTCCAAGGAGTCCCTACGAGCAGTACTTC.

The chain carries TRBV10-2 and TRBJ1-1; 7 bases align to TRBD1. The CDR3 has 14 amino acids. CDR1 and CDR2 (germline): WSHSY, SAAADI. Germline trimming cut 3 bases from V and 4 bases from J; bases unmatched to any gene: 5. CDR3 DNA: TGCGCCAGCAGTGACCACAGGGGTAGCACTGAAGCTTTCTTT. It specifies CASSDHRGSTEAFF.

The V call is TRBV6-1, the J call TRBJ2-1, with D possibly matching TRBD1 (5 bases). The V and J ends lost 3 bases and 0 bases respectively, with 9 bases between them. The V gene's germline CDR1 is MNHNS and CDR2 SASEGT. The CDR3 extends over 15 amino acids. CDR3 residues: CASSEPGSSYNEQFF. The CDR3 nucleotides are TGTGCCAGCAGTGAGCCAGGGTCCTCCTACAATGAGCAGTTCTTC.

V usage is TRBV19 and J usage is TRBJ1-2; D unresolved. The CDR3 contains 12 residues. CDR1 and CDR2 from the germline V gene are LNHDA and SQIVND (reference sequence). V dropped 5 bases and J dropped 8 bases, with 12 bases sitting between them. CDR3 loop: CASSFAPEGYTF. As DNA, the CDR3 is TGTGCCAGTAGTTTCGCCCCGGAGGGCTACACCTTC.

The chain joins TRBV7-9 to TRBJ1-2; no clear D gene. This CDR3 comprises 12 residues. Trimming pared 4 bases from V and 5 bases from J, leaving 8 bases between. Germline lookup yields CDR1 SEHNR and CDR2 FQNEAQ (reference sequence). The CDR3 sequence is CASSSPYYGYTF. The CDR3 region has the DNA TGTGCCAGCAGCTCACCCTATTATGGCTACACCTTC.

V usage is TRBV3-1 (or the pseudogene TRBV3-2) and J usage is TRBJ1-4; tentative D call: TRBD1 (6 bases). The V and J ends lost 0 bases and 4 bases respectively, with 15 bases between them. The germline V gene has CDR1 LGHDT and CDR2 YNNKEL (reference sequence). The CDR3 extends over 17 amino acids. Here the CDR3 reads CASSQDYPGHNNEKLFF. CDR3 coding DNA: TGTGCCAGCAGCCAAGATTATCCGGGACACAATAATGAAAAACTGTTTTTT.

The rearrangement links TRBV28 to TRBJ1-2; 7 bases match TRBD1. The V and J ends lost 3 bases and 2 bases, in that order; junction bases with no gene match: 9. This CDR3 is 16 amino acids long. Per the germline V gene, CDR1 is MDHEN and CDR2 is SYDVKM. The CDR3 reads CASSFGGTELNYGYTF. The CDR3, as DNA: TGTGCCAGCAGTTTTGGAGGGACAGAGCTGAACTATGGCTACACCTTC.